These 11 T cell receptor beta chains were sequenced from one sample in a study of shared clonotypes between healthy human individuals. Profiled with immunoSEQ multiplex PCR; TCRdb holds only in-frame clones, not every one. The table includes hundreds of thousands of clones, 92% detected once. Naive CD8 cells were CD45RO-negative, positively selected for CCR7, excluding terminally differentiated effector memory CD45RA+ cells. The specimen was naive CD8+ T cells sorted from blood. These receptors were taken from a man aged 30 to 39 in good health.

V and J are TRBV13 and TRBJ2-1; 7 nucleotides match TRBD2. CDR1 and CDR2 from the germline V gene are PRHDT and FYEKMQ (reference sequence). CDR3 size: 15 residues. V was clipped by 2 bases and J by 5 bases; unmatched bases: 6. The CDR3 DNA reads TGTGCCAGCAGCTTAAGAACTAGCGCCAACAATGAGCAGTTCTTC. Residues: CASSLRTSANNEQFF.

The rearrangement links TRBV11-2 to TRBJ2-5, with D hard to call. The V gene lost 6 bases and the J gene lost 2 bases, with 22 bases spanning the gap. The CDR3 has 17 amino acids. Germline-derived CDR1 and CDR2 are SGHAT and FQNNGV. This chain's CDR3 is CASSSLGPYTPQETQYF. DNA for the CDR3: TGTGCCAGCAGTTCCCTCGGACCTTACACTCCACAAGAGACCCAGTACTTC. The full variable domain, in which reference TRBV11-2 and TRBJ2-5 provide the parts outside the CDR3, is EAGVAQSPRYKIIEKRQSVAFWCNPISGHATLYWYQQILGQGPKLLIQFQNNGVVDDSQLPKDRFSAERLKGVDSTLKIQPAKLEDSAVYLCASSSLGPYTPQETQYFGPGTRLLVL.

The chain combines TRBV7-2 with TRBJ2-7; unclear D gene. Germline V gene data show CDR1 as SGHTA and CDR2 as FQGNSA. The V gene lost 5 bases and the J gene lost 0 bases, with 11 bases spanning the gap. This CDR3 region has 14 residues. CDR3 sequence reads: CASSLASSSYEQYF. DNA of the CDR3: TGTGCCAGCAGCCTCGCCTCCAGCTCCTACGAGCAGTACTTC.

V gene TRBV13 combines with J gene TRBJ2-7; the match to TRBD2 covers 13 bases. This CDR3 spans 13 amino acids. Germline assignment: CDR1 PRHDT and CDR2 FYEKMQ (reference sequence). J was trimmed by 7 bases and V by 5 bases; bases with no gene match: 2. CDR3 bases: TGTGCCAGCAGCCCGGGACTAGCGGGAGAGCAGTACTTC. Translation gives CASSPGLAGEQYF. The full variable domain, in which reference TRBV13 and TRBJ2-7 provide the parts outside the CDR3, is AAGVIQSPRHLIKEKRETATLKCYPIPRHDTVYWYQQGPGQDPQFLISFYEKMQSDKGSIPDRFSAQQFSDYHSELNMSSLELGDSALYFCASSPGLAGEQYFGPGTRLTVT.

In its sample, this clone was seen once. The chain uses TRBV2 and TRBJ1-1; D possibly corresponds to TRBD1 (6 bases). The CDR3 is made up of 15 amino acids. Germline lookup yields CDR1 SNHLY and CDR2 FYNNEI. Trimming took 7 bases from V and 5 from J, leaving 20 bases between them. The CDR3 region is CASTLGGGALTEAFF. The DNA of the CDR3 is TGTGCCAGCACTTTGGGGGGGGGCGCGTTGACTGAAGCTTTCTTT.

The J gene is TRBJ2-1, the V gene TRBV7-6, with 10 bases identical to TRBD2. This CDR3 is 18 amino acids long. Trimming removed 3 bases from V and 5 bases from J; junction bases left unmatched: 13. The germline V gene has CDR1 SGHVS and CDR2 FNYEAQ. Here the CDR3 DNA reads TGTGCCAGCAGCTTTTTAACCACGAGCGGGAGGGCCGACAATGAGCAGTTCTTC. It specifies CASSFLTTSGRADNEQFF.

V usage is TRBV27 and J usage is TRBJ2-5; a weak D match, TRBD1 (5 bases). This CDR3 comprises 13 residues. In germline, CDR1 is MNHEY, CDR2 SMNVEV (reference sequence). Trimming took 3 bases from V and 2 from J, leaving 7 bases between them. In DNA form, the CDR3 reads TGTGCCAGCAGTTTTAGGGGACAAGAGACCCAGTACTTC. Its protein product is CASSFRGQETQYF.

This chain joins TRBV7-9 and TRBJ2-1; TRBD2 aligns across 10 bases. The V gene's germline CDR1 is SEHNR and CDR2 FQNEAQ (reference sequence). With 5 bases clipped from V and 8 bases from J, the junction kept 9 bases outside the gene matches. CDR3 length equals 15 residues. CDR3 nucleotide sequence: TGTGCCAGCAGCGCCCCTAGCGGGAGTAACGATGAGCAGTTCTTC. Its translation is CASSAPSGSNDEQFF. The full variable domain, rest sourced from reference TRBV7-9 and TRBJ2-1, is DTGVSQNPRHKITKRGQNVTFRCDPISEHNRLYWYRQTLGQGPEFLTYFQNEAQLEKSRLLSDRFSAERPKGSFSTLEIQRTEQGDSAMYLCASSAPSGSNDEQFFGPGTRLTVL.

This rearrangement joins TRBV27 to TRBJ2-7; 11 bases agree with TRBD2. The CDR3 length is 18 residues. The V gene's germline CDR1 is MNHEY and CDR2 SMNVEV (reference sequence). The V and J ends lost 2 bases and 3 bases, in that order; junction bases with no gene match: 12. CDR3 protein: CASSLVRPGTSGFYEQYF. The CDR3 DNA reads TGTGCCAGCAGTTTAGTTAGGCCGGGGACTAGCGGTTTCTACGAGCAGTACTTC.

This sequence joins TRBV15 and TRBJ2-1; TRBD2 might be the D (5 bases). Trimming left V 6 bases short and J 2 bases short, with 11 bases between. This CDR3 contains 14 residues. Germline V gene sequence: CDR1 LNHNV, CDR2 YYDKDF (reference sequence). CDR3 DNA sequence: TGTGCCACCAGGCTACTGGAGGCCTACAATGAGCAGTTCTTC. Protein product: CATRLLEAYNEQFF.

The V call is TRBV5-1, the J call TRBJ2-3; D unresolved. Germline CDR1 SGHRS, CDR2 YFSETQ. The germline V and J ends were trimmed by 5 bases and 1 base, with 14 bases remaining between them. CDR3 length: 15 residues. CDR3 sequence (DNA): TGCGCCAGCAGTGCTTCCAAACTCCGCACAGATACGCAGTATTTT. Amino acids: CASSASKLRTDTQYF.